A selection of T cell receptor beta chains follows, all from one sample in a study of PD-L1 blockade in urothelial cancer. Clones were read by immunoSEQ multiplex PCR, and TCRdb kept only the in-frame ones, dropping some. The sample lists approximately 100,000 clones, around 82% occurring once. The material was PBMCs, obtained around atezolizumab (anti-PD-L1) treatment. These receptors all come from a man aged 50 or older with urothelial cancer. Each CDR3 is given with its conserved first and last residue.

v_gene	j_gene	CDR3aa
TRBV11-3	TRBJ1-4	CASSALGDIVPDEKLFF
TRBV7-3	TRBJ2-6	CASSTRGQGWSSGANVLTF
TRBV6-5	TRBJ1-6	CASSPRQGSWALHF
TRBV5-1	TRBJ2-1	CASSLGGGSSYNEQFF
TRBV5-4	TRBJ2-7	CASSPLAGGVYEQYF
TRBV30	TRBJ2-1	CAWSLMTVRSEQFF
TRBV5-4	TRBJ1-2	CASQPSQGNYGYTF
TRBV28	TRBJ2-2	CASRAGGNTGELFF
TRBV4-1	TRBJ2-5	CASSQAATSVETQYF
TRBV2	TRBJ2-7	CASSDRGYEQYF
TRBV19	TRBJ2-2	CASSDREFPNTELFF
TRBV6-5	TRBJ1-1	CASMRTGVRSAEAFF